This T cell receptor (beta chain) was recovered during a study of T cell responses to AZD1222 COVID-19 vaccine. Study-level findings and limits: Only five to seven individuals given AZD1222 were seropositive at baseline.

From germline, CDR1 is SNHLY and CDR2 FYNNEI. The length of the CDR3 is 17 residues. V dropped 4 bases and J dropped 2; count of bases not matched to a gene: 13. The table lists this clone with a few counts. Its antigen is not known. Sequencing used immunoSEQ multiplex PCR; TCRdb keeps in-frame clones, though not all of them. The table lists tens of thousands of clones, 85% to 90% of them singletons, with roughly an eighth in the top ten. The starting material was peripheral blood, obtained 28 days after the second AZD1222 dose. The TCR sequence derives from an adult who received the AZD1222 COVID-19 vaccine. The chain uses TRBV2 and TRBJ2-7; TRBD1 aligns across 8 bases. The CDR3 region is CASSVHPSWDRTYEQYF. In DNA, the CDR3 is TGTGCCAGCAGTGTACACCCCTCATGGGACAGGACCTACGAGCAGTACTTC.